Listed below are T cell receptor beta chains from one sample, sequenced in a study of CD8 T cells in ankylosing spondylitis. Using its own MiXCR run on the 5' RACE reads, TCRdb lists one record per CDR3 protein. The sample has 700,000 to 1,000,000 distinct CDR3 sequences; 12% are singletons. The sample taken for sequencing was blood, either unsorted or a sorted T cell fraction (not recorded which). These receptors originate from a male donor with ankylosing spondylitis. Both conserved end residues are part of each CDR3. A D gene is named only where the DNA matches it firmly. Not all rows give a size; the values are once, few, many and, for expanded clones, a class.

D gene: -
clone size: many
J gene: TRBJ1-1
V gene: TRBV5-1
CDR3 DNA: TGCGCCAGCAGCTTGGCCGGAGGGATGAACACTGAAGCTTTCTTT
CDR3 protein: CASSLAGGMNTEAFF

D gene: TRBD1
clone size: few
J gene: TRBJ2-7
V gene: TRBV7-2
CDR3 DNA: TGTGCCAGCAGCGGACCTCCGGACAGGGTATACTACGAGCAGTACTTC
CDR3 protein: CASSGPPDRVYYEQYF

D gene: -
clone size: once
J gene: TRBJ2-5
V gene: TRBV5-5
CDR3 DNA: TGTGCCAGCAGCTTGAACCCCTGGCAAGAGACCCAGTACTTC
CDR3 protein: CASSLNPWQETQYF

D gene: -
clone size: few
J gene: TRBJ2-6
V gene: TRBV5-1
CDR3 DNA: TGCGCCAGCAGCCAGGACTGGGCCAACGTCCTGACTTTC
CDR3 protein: CASSQDWANVLTF

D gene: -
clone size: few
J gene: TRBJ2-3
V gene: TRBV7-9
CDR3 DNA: TGTGCCAGCAGCTTCGAAACGGGGTCAGATACGCAGTATTTT
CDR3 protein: CASSFETGSDTQYF

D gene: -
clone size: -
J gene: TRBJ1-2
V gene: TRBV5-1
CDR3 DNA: TGCGCCAGCAGCTTGGGTGGACACCTTATTGGAGGCTACACCTTC
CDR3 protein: CASSLGGHLIGGYTF

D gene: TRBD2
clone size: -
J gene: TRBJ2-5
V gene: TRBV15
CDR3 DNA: TGTGCCACCAGCAGAGACGGGCGATTGGCGGGGGGCGAAGAGACCCAGTACTTC
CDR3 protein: CATSRDGRLAGGEETQYF

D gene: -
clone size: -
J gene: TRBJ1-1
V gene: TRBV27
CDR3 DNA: TGTGCCAGCAGTTTATGGGCCCCGTTCTTGAACACTGAAGCTTTCTTT
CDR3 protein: CASSLWAPFLNTEAFF

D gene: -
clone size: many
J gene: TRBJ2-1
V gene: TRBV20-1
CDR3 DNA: TGCAGTGCTAAACGAGCGGGTTTCTACAATGAGCAGTTCTTC
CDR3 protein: CSAKRAGFYNEQFF

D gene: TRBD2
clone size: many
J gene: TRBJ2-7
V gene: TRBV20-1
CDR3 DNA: TGCAGTACATCCTTTAGCGGGCCCTCCTACGAGCAGTACTTC
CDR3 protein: CSTSFSGPSYEQYF

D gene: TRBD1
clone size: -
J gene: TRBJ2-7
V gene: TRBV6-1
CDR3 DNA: TGTGCCAGCAGCCTGAGACAGGGTGGCTACGAGCAGCACTTC
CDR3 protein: CASSLRQGGYEQHF

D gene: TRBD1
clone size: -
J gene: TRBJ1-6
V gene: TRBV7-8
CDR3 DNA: TGTGCCGGGCGGACAGGGGGTAATTCACCCCTCCACTTT
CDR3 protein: CAGRTGGNSPLHF

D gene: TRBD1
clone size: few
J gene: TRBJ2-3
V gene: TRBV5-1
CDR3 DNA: TGCGCCAGTCGGGGACAGGGAGAAAGCACAGATACGCAGTATTTT
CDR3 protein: CASRGQGESTDTQYF

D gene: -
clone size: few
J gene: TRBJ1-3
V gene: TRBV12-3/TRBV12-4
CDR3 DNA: TGTGCCAGCAGTCTCAGTCATTTCTCTGGAAACACCATATATTTT
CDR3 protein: CASSLSHFSGNTIYF

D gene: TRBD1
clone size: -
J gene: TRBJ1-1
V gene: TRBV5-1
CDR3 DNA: TGCGCCAGCAGCCTGAACAGGGGGCGTTGGGCTTTCTTT
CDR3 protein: CASSLNRGRWAFF

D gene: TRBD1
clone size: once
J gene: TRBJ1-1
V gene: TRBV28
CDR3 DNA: TGTGCCAGCAGCTCTAGACAGGGTCAAGCTTTCTTT
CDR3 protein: CASSSRQGQAFF

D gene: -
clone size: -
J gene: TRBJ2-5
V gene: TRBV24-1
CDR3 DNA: TGTGCCACCAGTGACATGGAGACCCAGTACTTC
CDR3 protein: CATSDMETQYF

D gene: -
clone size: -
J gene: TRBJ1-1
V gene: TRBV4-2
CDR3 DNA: TGTGCCAGCAGCCAAGATTCGGAGGGTTTCACTGAAGCTTTCTTT
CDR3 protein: CASSQDSEGFTEAFF

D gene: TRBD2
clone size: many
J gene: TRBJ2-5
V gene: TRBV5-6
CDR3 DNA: TGTGCCAGCAGCCTGGTAATAGCGGGACAAGAGACCCAGTACTTC
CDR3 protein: CASSLVIAGQETQYF

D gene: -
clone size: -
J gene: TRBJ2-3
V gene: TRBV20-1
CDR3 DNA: TGCAGTGCCGTGGGTGTTCCTAGCACAGATACGCAGTATTTT
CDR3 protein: CSAVGVPSTDTQYF